This T cell receptor beta chain originates from a study of tumor-infiltrating lymphocytes in oesophageal squamous cell carcinoma. Looked up from germline, CDR1 is SGHTA and CDR2 is FQGNSA. V lost 4 bases to trimming and J lost 1 base, with 7 bases between them. This CDR3 spans 13 amino acids. TCRdb ran MiXCR on the PCR reads and lists one entry per CDR3 protein. The sample includes about 11,000 distinct CDR3 sequences, 52% of them seen just once. This receptor was obtained from a female donor with esophageal squamous cell carcinoma. The chain employs TRBV7-2 and TRBJ1-2; D remains ambiguous. Sequenced input: esophageal tumor tissue. The CDR3 region has the DNA TGTGCCAGCAGCTCAAGTTATAACTATGGCTACACCTTC. Encoded protein: CASSSSYNYGYTF.